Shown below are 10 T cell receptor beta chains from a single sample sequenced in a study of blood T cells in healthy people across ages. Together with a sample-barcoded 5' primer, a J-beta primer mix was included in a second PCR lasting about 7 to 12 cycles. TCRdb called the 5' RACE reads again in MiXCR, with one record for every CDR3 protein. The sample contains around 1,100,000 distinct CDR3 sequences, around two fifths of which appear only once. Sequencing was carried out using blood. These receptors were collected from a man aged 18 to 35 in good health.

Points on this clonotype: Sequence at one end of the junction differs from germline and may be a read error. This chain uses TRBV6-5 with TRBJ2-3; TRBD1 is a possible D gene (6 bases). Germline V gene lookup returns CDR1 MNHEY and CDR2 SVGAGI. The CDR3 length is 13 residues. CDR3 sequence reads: CASRLLGADMQYF. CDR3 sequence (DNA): TGTGCCAGCAGACTCCTGGGGGCAGATATGCAGTATTTT.

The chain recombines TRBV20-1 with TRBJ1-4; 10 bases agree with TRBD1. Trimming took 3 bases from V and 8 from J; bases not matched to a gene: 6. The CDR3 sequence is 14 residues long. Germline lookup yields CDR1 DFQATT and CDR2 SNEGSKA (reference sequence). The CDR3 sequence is CSARFTGQGEKLFF. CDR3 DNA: TGCAGTGCTAGGTTCACGGGACAGGGGGAAAAACTGTTTTTT.

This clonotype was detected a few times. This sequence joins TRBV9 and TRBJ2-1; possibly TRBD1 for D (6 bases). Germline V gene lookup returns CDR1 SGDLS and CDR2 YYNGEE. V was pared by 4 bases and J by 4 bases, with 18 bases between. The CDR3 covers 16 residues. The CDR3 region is CASSTTGLAVYNEQFF. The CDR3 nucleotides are TGTGCCAGCAGCACTACAGGGCTAGCCGTTTACAATGAGCAGTTCTTC. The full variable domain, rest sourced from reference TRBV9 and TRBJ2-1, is DSGVTQTPKHLITATGQRVTLRCSPRSGDLSVYWYQQSLDQGLQFLIQYYNGEERAKGNILERFSAQQFPDLHSELNLSSLELGDSALYFCASSTTGLAVYNEQFFGPGTRLTVL.

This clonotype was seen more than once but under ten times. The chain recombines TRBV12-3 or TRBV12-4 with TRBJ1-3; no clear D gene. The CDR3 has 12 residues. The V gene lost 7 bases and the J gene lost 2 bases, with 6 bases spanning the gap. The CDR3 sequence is CASTGAGNTIYF. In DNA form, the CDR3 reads TGTGCCAGCACCGGGGCTGGAAACACCATATATTTT.

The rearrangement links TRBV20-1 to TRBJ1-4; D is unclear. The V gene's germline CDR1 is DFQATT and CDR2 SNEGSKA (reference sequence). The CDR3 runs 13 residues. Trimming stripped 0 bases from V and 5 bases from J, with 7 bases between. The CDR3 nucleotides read TGCAGTGCTAGAGATTTTAGAAATGAAAAACTGTTTTTT. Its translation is CSARDFRNEKLFF.

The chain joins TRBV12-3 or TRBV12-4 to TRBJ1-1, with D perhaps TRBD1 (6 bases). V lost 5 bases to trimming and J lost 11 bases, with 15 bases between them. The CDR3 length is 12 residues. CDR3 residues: CASSVTGGLAFF. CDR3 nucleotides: TGTGCCAGCAGTGTAACTGGGGGGCTTGCTTTCTTT.

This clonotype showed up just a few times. CDR3 nucleotides: TGTGCCATCAGGCGGGACATGAACACTGAAGCTTTCTTT. Translated: CAIRRDMNTEAFF. This chain uses TRBV10-3 with TRBJ1-1; tentative D call: TRBD1 (6 bases). The CDR3 has 13 residues. V was clipped by 6 bases and J by 0 bases, with 8 bases between them. The germline gives CDR1 ENHRY, CDR2 SYGVKD.

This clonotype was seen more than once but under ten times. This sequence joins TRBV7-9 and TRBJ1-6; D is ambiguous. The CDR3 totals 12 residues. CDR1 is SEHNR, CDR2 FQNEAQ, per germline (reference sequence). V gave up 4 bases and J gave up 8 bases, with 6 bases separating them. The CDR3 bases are TGTGCCAGCAGCTGGGAGGATTCACCCCTCCACTTT. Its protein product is CASSWEDSPLHF.

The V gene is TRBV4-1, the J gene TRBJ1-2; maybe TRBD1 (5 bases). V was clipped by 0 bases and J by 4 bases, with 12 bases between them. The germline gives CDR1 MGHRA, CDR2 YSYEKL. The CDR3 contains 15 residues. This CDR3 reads CASSQDAAGIYGYTF. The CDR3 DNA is TGCGCCAGCAGCCAAGATGCGGCAGGGATCTATGGCTACACCTTC.

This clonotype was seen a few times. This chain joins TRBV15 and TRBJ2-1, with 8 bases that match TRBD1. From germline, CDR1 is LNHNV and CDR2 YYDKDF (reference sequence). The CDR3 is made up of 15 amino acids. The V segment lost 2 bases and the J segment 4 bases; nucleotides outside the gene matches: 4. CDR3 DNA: TGTGCCACCAGCAGACGACAGGGGATATACAATGAGCAGTTCTTC. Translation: CATSRRQGIYNEQFF. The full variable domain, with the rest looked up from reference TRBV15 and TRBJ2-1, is DAMVIQNPRYQVTQFGKPVTLSCSQTLNHNVMYWYQQKSSQAPKLLFHYYDKDFNNEADTPDNFQSRRPNTSFCFLDIRSPGLGDTAMYLCATSRRQGIYNEQFFGPGTRLTVL.